Below, one TCR beta chain is given with its context. This entry belongs to a study of blood T cells in healthy people across ages. Germline CDR1 reads MNHEY; CDR2 reads SVGEGT. V was pared by 6 bases and J by 4 bases, with 12 bases between. The CDR3 is made up of 13 amino acids. Samples each yielded at least 5 micrograms of total RNA. The second PCR ran roughly 6 to 12 cycles with a sample-barcoded 5' primer and J-beta primers. One entry per CDR3 protein, called by TCRdb with MiXCR from the 5' RACE reads. The sample yields approximately 800,000 distinct CDR3 sequences, about half seen once. V and J are TRBV6-2 or TRBV6-3 and TRBJ2-5, with D tentatively TRBD1 or TRBD2 (5 bases each). The sequencing input was blood. This TCR was sampled from a man older than 75 in good health. CDR3 DNA: TGTGCCAGCAGATCATCGGGACCAGAGACCCAGTACTTC. Amino acid sequence: CASRSSGPETQYF.